This record covers a single T cell receptor beta chain. An end of the junction does not agree with germline; a read error may underlie this. These data originate in a study of tumor-infiltrating lymphocytes in primary liver carcinoma. Starting material of 400 to 600 ng total RNA yielded TCR beta cDNA via a constant-region primer. It was through three nested multiplex PCR rounds of slightly modified ARM-PCR that TCR beta libraries arose. TRBV1-TRBV30 forward primers paired with a C-beta reverse primer drove the first two PCR rounds, about 10 cycles each. TCRdb used MiXCR to reprocess the multiplex PCR reads, holding one entry per CDR3 protein. In the table there are under 130,000 distinct CDR3 sequences, roughly 80% of which are singletons. Germline V gives CDR1 SQVTM, CDR2 ANQGSEA. The CDR3 extends over 15 amino acids. DNA and RNA were both co-extracted from approximately 20-30 mg of bulk tissue that had not been sorted.

This rearrangement joins TRBV29-1 to TRBJ2-5; TRBD1 aligns across 10 bases. Sample: liver tumor tissue from sampling region 3. Subset noted: tumor region T3, left-lateral pole. The sequence was obtained from a man aged 35 to 55 with primary liver carcinoma and hepatitis B virus infection. The CDR3 DNA sequence: TGCAGCGTTGAAGTAGACAGGGGGCGAGCAGAGGCCCAGTACTTC. Amino acid sequence: CSVEVDRGRAEAQYF. The entire variable domain, with the rest obtained from reference TRBV29-1 and TRBJ2-5, is as follows: SAVISQKPSRDICQRGTSLTIQCQVDSQVTMMFWYRQQPGQSLTLIATANQGSEATYESGFVIDKFPISRPNLTFSTLTVSNMSPEDSSIYLCSVEVDRGRAEAQYFGPGTRLLVL.